This T cell receptor beta chain emerged from a study of control samples from healthy donors and cancer patients. Germline loops: CDR1 MGHRA, CDR2 YSYEKL. The CDR3 has 15 residues. The V end was cut by 4 bases, the J end by 2 bases, with 11 bases between. Data came from immunoSEQ multiplex PCR; TCRdb stores just in-frame clones and leaves some out. The sample shows over 150,000 clones, about 91% of them seen only once. The rearrangement joins TRBV4-1 to TRBJ2-2; D tentatively fits TRBD1 or TRBD2 (5 bases each). Sequenced input: blood. This TCR was recovered from a woman in her 40s in good health. Written as DNA, the CDR3 is TGCGCCAGCAGCCCCCTGGGGGAAAACACCGGGGAGCTGTTTTTT. Its translation is CASSPLGENTGELFF.